One sample yielded the 29 T cell receptor beta chains listed below, sequenced in a study of T cell responses to AZD1222 COVID-19 vaccine. Profiled with immunoSEQ multiplex PCR; TCRdb holds only in-frame clones, not every one. Here the sample spans 150,000 to 200,000 clones, almost 90% being singletons. The starting material was peripheral blood, obtained on day 0 of AZD1222 vaccination. Receptors originate from an adult in good health.

V and J are TRBV2 and TRBJ1-1; TRBD1 might be the D (5 bases). CDR1 and CDR2 from the germline V gene are SNHLY and FYNNEI. There are 13 residues in the CDR3. Trimming stripped 3 bases from V and 7 bases from J, with 12 bases between. CDR3 protein: CASSDIGRVEAFF. CDR3 in DNA: TGTGCCAGCAGTGATATTGGCAGGGTTGAAGCTTTCTTT. Complete variable domain (other parts from reference TRBV2 and TRBJ1-1): EPEVTQTPSHQVTQMGQEVILRCVPISNHLYFYWYRQILGQKVEFLVSFYNNEISEKSEIFDDQFSVERPDGSNFTLKIRSTKLEDSAMYFCASSDIGRVEAFFGQGTRLTVV.

This chain connects TRBV10-1 to TRBJ2-2; no clear D. The V gene's germline CDR1 is WNHNN and CDR2 SYGVQD (reference sequence). Deletions cut 2 bases from V and 7 bases from J, with 11 bases between. The CDR3 has 14 amino acids. CDR3 nucleotides: TGCGCCAGCAGTGAGGTAGGGCGAGTCGGGGAGCTGTTTTTT. This encodes CASSEVGRVGELFF.

The chain combines TRBV27 with TRBJ2-2, with D maybe TRBD2 (6 bases). In germline, CDR1 is MNHEY, CDR2 SMNVEV (reference sequence). The CDR3 totals 14 residues. V lost 5 bases to trimming and J lost 2 bases, with 9 bases between them. The CDR3 nucleotides read TGTGCCAGCAGTCGAGGACTAAACACCGGGGAGCTGTTTTTT. Encoded protein: CASSRGLNTGELFF.

This rearrangement joins TRBV7-9 to TRBJ1-1; 7 bases fit TRBD1. Unmatched junction bases numbered 5, after V lost 6 bases and J lost 7 bases. This CDR3 region has 12 residues. Germline values: CDR1 SEHNR, CDR2 FQNEAQ (reference sequence). The CDR3 is CASSFGTVEAFF. CDR3 nucleotides: TGTGCCAGCAGTTTCGGGACAGTTGAAGCTTTCTTT.

J is TRBJ1-6 and V is TRBV18; possible D gene TRBD1, 5 bases. Between the trimmed V and J ends, which lost 3 bases and 18 bases, there was a span of 18 bases. This CDR3 is built from 13 residues. Germline lookup yields CDR1 KGHSH and CDR2 LQKENI. The CDR3 sequence: CASSPWGDPPSHF. The DNA of the CDR3 is TGTGCCAGCTCACCGTGGGGGGATCCCCCGAGCCACTTT. The full variable domain, rest sourced from reference TRBV18 and TRBJ1-6, is NAGVMQNPRHLVRRRGQEARLRCSPMKGHSHVYWYRQLPEEGLKFMVYLQKENIIDESGMPKERFSAEFPKEGPSILRIQQVVRGDSAAYFCASSPWGDPPSHFGNGTRLTVT.

The rearrangement links TRBV30 to TRBJ1-5, with a possible D match to TRBD1 (5 bases). This CDR3 has 14 amino acids. The germline gives CDR1 GTSNPN, CDR2 SVGIG (reference sequence). The V end lost 5 bases, the J end lost 0 bases, and 11 bases lay between the germline ends. The CDR3 region has the DNA TGTGCCTGGGGGAGGGGCGGTAGCAATCAGCCCCAGCATTTT. Translating gives CAWGRGGSNQPQHF.

The V and J genes are TRBV3-1 (or the pseudogene TRBV3-2) and TRBJ2-7; D gene uncertain. The CDR3 consists of 11 residues. Germline V gene lookup returns CDR1 LGHDT and CDR2 YNNKEL (reference sequence). V shed 0 bases and J shed 7 bases, with 4 bases lying between them. The CDR3 loop is CASSQEAEQYF. CDR3 DNA sequence: TGTGCCAGCAGCCAAGAGGCAGAGCAGTACTTC.

The CDR3 spells CASRKRAGQGPHEQYF. Here the CDR3 DNA reads TGTGCCAGCAGAAAAAGAGCGGGACAGGGCCCCCACGAGCAGTACTTC. The rearrangement uses TRBV28 and TRBJ2-7; 9 positions match TRBD1. With V trimmed by 6 bases and J by 5 bases, 14 bases remained unmatched. Germline V lookup: CDR1 MDHEN, CDR2 SYDVKM. This CDR3 is 16 amino acids long.

The chain employs TRBV7-9 and TRBJ1-3; 8 bases align to TRBD1. Germline V lookup: CDR1 SEHNR, CDR2 FQNEAQ (reference sequence). This CDR3 has 16 residues. J was trimmed by 4 bases and V by 5 bases; bases with no gene match: 10. The CDR3 coding sequence is TGTGCCAGCAGCCCAAAGGGACAGGTAGCCGGAAACACCATATATTTT. Translated, it gives CASSPKGQVAGNTIYF. Filled out from reference TRBV7-9 and TRBJ1-3, the complete variable domain reads DTGVSQNPRHKITKRGQNVTFRCDPISEHNRLYWYRQTLGQGPEFLTYFQNEAQLEKSRLLSDRFSAERPKGSFSTLEIQRTEQGDSAMYLCASSPKGQVAGNTIYFGEGSWLTVV.

The V and J genes are TRBV6-5 and TRBJ1-5, with a tentative D call TRBD1 (6 bases). Trimming shortened V by 8 bases and J by 2 bases, and 13 bases separated the two germline ends. The CDR3 contains 14 residues. Germline-derived CDR1 and CDR2 are MNHEY and SVGAGI. The CDR3 sequence: CASSSGGGNQPQHF. Here the CDR3 DNA reads TGTGCCAGCTCCTCCGGGGGCGGCAATCAGCCCCAGCATTTT.

The chain recombines TRBV15 with TRBJ1-3; D gene unclear. This CDR3 has 16 residues. Trimming took 5 bases from V and 0 from J, leaving 14 bases between them. Germline V gene sequence: CDR1 LNHNV, CDR2 YYDKDF (reference sequence). This CDR3 reads CATSSSPGFSGNTIYF. DNA for the CDR3: TGTGCCACCAGCTCCAGCCCCGGCTTCTCTGGAAACACCATATATTTT.

The gene calls are TRBV30 and TRBJ1-2, with 9 bases matching TRBD1. Germline CDR1 reads GTSNPN; CDR2 reads SVGIG (reference sequence). The CDR3 contains 15 residues. The trim removed 0 bases at V and 2 bases at J, leaving 4 bases unmatched. CDR3 in amino acids: CAWSVPGQGNYGYTF. The DNA of the CDR3 is TGTGCCTGGAGTGTACCGGGACAGGGCAACTATGGCTACACCTTC.

This clone was detected only a few times. This rearrangement joins TRBV7-6 to TRBJ2-2; no clear D. The V end lost 5 bases, the J end lost 7 bases, and 11 bases lay between the germline ends. Germline CDR1 is SGHVS and CDR2 is FNYEAQ. This CDR3 comprises 13 residues. CDR3 residues: CASSQLEGGELFF. CDR3 sequence (DNA): TGTGCCAGCAGCCAGTTAGAAGGCGGGGAGCTGTTTTTT.

The V gene is TRBV11-2, the J gene TRBJ2-5, with 8 positions matching TRBD1. The CDR3 sequence is 14 residues long. CDR1 is SGHAT and CDR2 is FQNNGV in the germline V gene. V trimming: 4 bases; J trimming: 5 bases; junction bases outside the gene matches: 6. CDR3 sequence: CASSSGQGRETQYF. As DNA, the CDR3 is TGTGCCAGCAGCTCCGGACAGGGAAGGGAGACCCAGTACTTC.

The chain's CDR3 is CASSLRGREEKLFF. DNA of the CDR3: TGTGCCAGCAGTTTGAGGGGGCGGGAGGAAAAACTGTTTTTT. The rearrangement joins TRBV6-5 to TRBJ1-4; the match to TRBD1 covers 7 bases. With 4 bases clipped from V and 8 bases from J, the junction kept 7 bases outside the gene matches. CDR1 is MNHEY and CDR2 is SVGAGI in the germline V gene. This CDR3 comprises 14 residues.

The J gene is TRBJ1-3, the V gene TRBV29-1; D gene uncertain. The germline CDR1 and CDR2 sequences are SQVTM and ANQGSEA. Trimming removed 6 bases at V and 5 bases at J, with 17 bases between. The CDR3 consists of 14 residues. The CDR3 bases are TGCAGCGTCCGCGAACTGGACCGCCGAAACACCATATATTTT. As protein: CSVRELDRRNTIYF. Variable domain in full (rest from reference TRBV29-1 and TRBJ1-3): SAVISQKPSRDICQRGTSLTIQCQVDSQVTMMFWYRQQPGQSLTLIATANQGSEATYESGFVIDKFPISRPNLTFSTLTVSNMSPEDSSIYLCSVRELDRRNTIYFGEGSWLTVV.

The rearrangement joins TRBV18 to TRBJ1-2, with 9 bases lining up with TRBD1. This CDR3 contains 15 residues. Germline V CDR1 and CDR2: KGHSH, LQKENI. The junction had 5 bases not matched to a gene; V was cut back by 2 bases and J by 4 bases. The CDR3 DNA reads TGTGCCAGCTCACCAGGACAGGGGACCATCTATGGCTACACCTTC. Its protein is CASSPGQGTIYGYTF.

The chain links TRBV11-2 to TRBJ1-3; maybe TRBD1 (6 bases). The ends were cut back, 8 bases at V and 3 bases at J, with 14 bases in the middle. The CDR3 consists of 14 residues. CDR1 is SGHAT and CDR2 is FQNNGV in the germline V gene. CDR3 amino acids: CASQGGGFGNTIYF. CDR3 sequence (DNA): TGTGCCAGCCAAGGGGGAGGGTTTGGAAACACCATATATTTT.

The chain uses TRBV6-4 and TRBJ1-5; D is undetermined. V lost 8 bases, J lost 6 bases, and 11 bases lay in between. The CDR3 totals 12 residues. Germline CDR1 and CDR2: MRHNA and SNTAGT. CDR3 sequence reads: CASLKGSQPQHF. CDR3 nucleotide sequence: TGTGCCAGCCTTAAGGGAAGTCAGCCCCAGCATTTT.

There are a few counts of this clone. The chain has TRBV7-6 and TRBJ2-5, with 8 nucleotides matching TRBD2. The CDR3 consists of 15 residues. Germline loops: CDR1 SGHVS, CDR2 FNYEAQ. V shed 5 bases and J 4 bases; nucleotides not matched to a gene: 9. CDR3 region: CASSPLGGGLETQYF. The DNA for the CDR3 is TGTGCCAGCAGCCCCCTCGGGGGGGGACTAGAGACCCAGTACTTC.

The chain combines TRBV30 with TRBJ2-7; 10 bases match TRBD1. CDR1 is GTSNPN, CDR2 SVGIG, per germline (reference sequence). With 3 bases clipped from V and 4 bases from J, the junction kept 6 bases outside the gene matches. This CDR3 region has 14 residues. The CDR3 DNA reads TGTGCCTGGAGGGGACAGGGGCTAAAATACGAGCAGTACTTC. Residues: CAWRGQGLKYEQYF.

The chain joins TRBV4-3 to TRBJ1-3; D perhaps matches TRBD1 (6 bases). The V gene lost 0 bases and the J gene lost 2 bases, with 8 bases spanning the gap. The CDR3 is 15 residues long. Germline-derived CDR1 and CDR2 are LGHNA and YSLEER. The CDR3 protein is CASSQDAGAGNTIYF. The CDR3 bases are TGCGCCAGCAGCCAAGACGCAGGGGCTGGAAACACCATATATTTT.

The chain joins TRBV7-2 to TRBJ2-2; D gene ambiguous. CDR3 length: 16 amino acids. In germline, CDR1 is SGHTA, CDR2 FQGNSA. The V gene lost 2 bases and the J gene lost 1 base, with 11 bases spanning the gap. The DNA for the CDR3 is TGTGCCAGCAGCTTAACGTCCCAGCTGAACACCGGGGAGCTGTTTTTT. Protein sequence: CASSLTSQLNTGELFF.

This clone has a single count. CDR3 amino acids: CASSLGRTYGYTF. The CDR3 DNA is TGTGCCAGCAGCCTAGGACGGACATATGGCTACACCTTC. V usage is TRBV28 and J usage is TRBJ1-2, with D possibly TRBD1 on 5 matching bases. V was shortened by 6 bases and J by 5 bases, with 13 bases between the two germline ends. The germline gives CDR1 MDHEN, CDR2 SYDVKM. CDR3 size: 13 residues.

The chain is built from TRBV18 and TRBJ1-4; maybe TRBD1 (6 bases). This CDR3 has 17 residues. With 4 bases removed from V and 8 bases from J, the gap between germline ends came to 23 bases. The germline CDR1 and CDR2 sequences are KGHSH and LQKENI. For the CDR3, the DNA is TGTGCCAGCTCACGGAATAATGCGGCAGGGGCGGGAGAAAAACTGTTTTTT. As protein: CASSRNNAAGAGEKLFF.

This clone has only a few counts. The chain combines TRBV27 with TRBJ1-5; D may be TRBD1 (6 bases). Deletions cut 4 bases from V and 4 bases from J, with 11 bases between. The CDR3 has 14 amino acids. CDR1 is MNHEY and CDR2 is SMNVEV in the germline V gene (reference sequence). CDR3 amino acids: CASSSDSKNQPQHF. The DNA of the CDR3 is TGTGCCAGCAGTTCGGACAGCAAGAATCAGCCCCAGCATTTT.

The CDR3 spells CASSLGHWAEAFF. The CDR3 nucleotides are TGTGCCAGCAGCTTGGGACATTGGGCTGAAGCTTTCTTT. V usage is TRBV5-8 and J usage is TRBJ1-1; D gene uncertain. This CDR3 is 13 amino acids long. The ends were cut back, 0 bases at V and 6 bases at J, with 9 bases in the middle. Germline values: CDR1 SGHTS, CDR2 YDEGEE.

On this clone: At one of its ends the junction is not consistent with the germline gene, which may arise from a read error. This chain joins TRBV3-1 (or the pseudogene TRBV3-2) and TRBJ1-6; D is undetermined. The CDR3 consists of 19 residues. Germline loops: CDR1 LGHDT, CDR2 YNNKEL (reference sequence). Here the CDR3 DNA reads TGTGCCAGCAGCCCTGAGTTTCCCATTTCAATACATCATAATTCACCCCTCAACTTT. Protein sequence: CASSPEFPISIHHNSPLNF.

The DNA for the CDR3 is TGTGCCAGCAGTTTACGGGAAGAAGGGGCCGAGCAGTACTTC. Its translation: CASSLREEGAEQYF. The chain joins TRBV28 to TRBJ2-7; D could derive from TRBD1 or TRBD2 (5 bases each). In germline, CDR1 is MDHEN, CDR2 SYDVKM. CDR3 size: 14 residues. V was clipped by 2 bases and J by 6 bases, with 14 bases between them.